This section outlines one T cell receptor (beta chain) sequence together with its context. What it binds is not known. Unmatched junction bases numbered 7, after V lost 4 bases and J lost 16 bases. Germline loops: CDR1 SGHVT, CDR2 SQSDAQ. The CDR3 totals 12 residues. The sample comes from a study of T cell repertoires in cytomegalovirus infection. Study-level background: Newly reported HLA-C-restricted and thoroughly characterized HLA-B-restricted CMV epitopes were employed. Public TCR beta signatures were indicative of both CMV infection and a matching HLA type.

Each CDR3 protein gets one entry after TCRdb re-called the reads with MiXCR. The sample lists some 590,000 distinct CDR3 sequences, roughly 42% occurring once. Study-level points and caveats: Frequencies of public TCR beta families were cumulated, and this identified carriers of CMV plus the relevant HLA.

The V and J genes are TRBV7-4 and TRBJ2-1, with 10 bases matching TRBD1. Sequenced material: cultured PBMCs, taken from culture after CMV antigen stimulation. The receptor comes from a human donor in good health (CMV status not recorded). Some clones in this sample may be carry-over from other donors' samples. The CDR3 bases are TGTGCCAGCAGCTCTCGGACAGGGGGGAACTTCTTC. Its protein product is CASSSRTGGNFF.